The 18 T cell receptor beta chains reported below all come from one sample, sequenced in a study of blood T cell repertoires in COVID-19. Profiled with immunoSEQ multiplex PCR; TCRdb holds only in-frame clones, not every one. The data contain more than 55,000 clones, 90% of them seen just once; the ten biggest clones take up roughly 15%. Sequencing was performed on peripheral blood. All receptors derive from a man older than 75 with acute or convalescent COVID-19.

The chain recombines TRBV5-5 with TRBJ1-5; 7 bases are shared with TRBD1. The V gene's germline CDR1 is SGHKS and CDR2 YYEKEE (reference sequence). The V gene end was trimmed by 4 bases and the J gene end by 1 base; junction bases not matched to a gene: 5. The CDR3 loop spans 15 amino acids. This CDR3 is CASSPGQQSNQPQHF. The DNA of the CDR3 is TGTGCCAGCAGCCCGGGACAGCAGAGCAATCAGCCCCAGCATTTT.

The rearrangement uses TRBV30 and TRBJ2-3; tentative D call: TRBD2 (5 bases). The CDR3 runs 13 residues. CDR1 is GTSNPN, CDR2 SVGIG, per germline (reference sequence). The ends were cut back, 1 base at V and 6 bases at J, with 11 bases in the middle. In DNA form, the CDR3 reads TGTGCCTGGAGTGCCCTAAGAGGGGATACGCAGTATTTT. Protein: CAWSALRGDTQYF.

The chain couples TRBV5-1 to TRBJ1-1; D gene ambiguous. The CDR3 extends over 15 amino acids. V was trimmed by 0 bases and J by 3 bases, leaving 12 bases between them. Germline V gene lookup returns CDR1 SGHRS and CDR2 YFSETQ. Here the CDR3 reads CASSLAGDEDTEAFF. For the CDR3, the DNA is TGCGCCAGCAGCTTGGCCGGGGATGAGGACACTGAAGCTTTCTTT. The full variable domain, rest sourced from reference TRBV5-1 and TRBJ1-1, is KAGVTQTPRYLIKTRGQQVTLSCSPISGHRSVSWYQQTPGQGLQFLFEYFSETQRNKGNFPGRFSGRQFSNSRSEMNVSTLELGDSALYLCASSLAGDEDTEAFFGQGTRLTVV.

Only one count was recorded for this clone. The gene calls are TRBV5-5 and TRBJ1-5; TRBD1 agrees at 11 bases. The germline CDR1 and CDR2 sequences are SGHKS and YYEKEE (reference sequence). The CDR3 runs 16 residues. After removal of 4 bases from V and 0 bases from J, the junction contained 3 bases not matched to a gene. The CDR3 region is CASSGGTGGSNQPQHF. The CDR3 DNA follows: TGTGCCAGCAGCGGAGGGACAGGGGGTAGCAATCAGCCCCAGCATTTT.

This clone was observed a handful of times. CDR3 DNA: TGTGCCAGCAGTTTGTTTAGTGGGCTTGATCAGCCCCAGCATTTT. As protein: CASSLFSGLDQPQHF. The rearrangement uses TRBV27 and TRBJ1-5; D remains ambiguous. The length of the CDR3 is 15 residues. CDR1 and CDR2 from the germline V gene are MNHEY and SMNVEV (reference sequence). Trimming pared 3 bases from V and 5 bases from J, leaving 14 bases between.

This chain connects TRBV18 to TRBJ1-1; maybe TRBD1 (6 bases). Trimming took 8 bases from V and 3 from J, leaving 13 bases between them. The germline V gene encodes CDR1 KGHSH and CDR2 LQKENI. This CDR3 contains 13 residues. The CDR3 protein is CASAYRVDTEAFF. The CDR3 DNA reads TGTGCCAGCGCCTACAGGGTCGACACTGAAGCTTTCTTT.

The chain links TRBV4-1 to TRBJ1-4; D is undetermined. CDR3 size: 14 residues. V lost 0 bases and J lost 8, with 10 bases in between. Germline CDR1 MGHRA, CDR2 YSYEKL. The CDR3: CASSQDPAREKLFF. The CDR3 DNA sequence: TGCGCCAGCAGCCAAGATCCGGCGCGGGAAAAACTGTTTTTT.

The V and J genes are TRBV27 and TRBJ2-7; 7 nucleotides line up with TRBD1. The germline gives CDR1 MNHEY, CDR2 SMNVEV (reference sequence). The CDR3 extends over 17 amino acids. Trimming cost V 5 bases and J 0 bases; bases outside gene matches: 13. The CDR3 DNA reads TGTGCCAGCAGTACGGGAAGGATGGCAGGGGGCTCCTACGAGCAGTACTTC. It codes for CASSTGRMAGGSYEQYF.

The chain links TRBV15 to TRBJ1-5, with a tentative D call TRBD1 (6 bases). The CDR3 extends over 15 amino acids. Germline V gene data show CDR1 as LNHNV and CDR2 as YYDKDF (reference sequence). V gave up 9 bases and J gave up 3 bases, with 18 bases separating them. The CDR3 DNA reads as TGTGCCACAGGACCGGGGGGGCCGAACAATCAGCCCCAGCATTTT. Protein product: CATGPGGPNNQPQHF.

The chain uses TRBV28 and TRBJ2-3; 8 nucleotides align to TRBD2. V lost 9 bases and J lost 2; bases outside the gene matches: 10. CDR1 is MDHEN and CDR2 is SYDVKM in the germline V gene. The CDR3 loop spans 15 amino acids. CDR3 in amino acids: CASTAGRGDTDTQYF. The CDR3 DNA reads TGTGCCAGTACCGCAGGGCGGGGGGACACAGATACGCAGTATTTT.

CDR3 bases: TGCGCCAGCAGCTTGTCGGGGTTCACAGATACGCAGTATTTT. It specifies CASSLSGFTDTQYF. J is TRBJ2-3 and V is TRBV5-1; D may be TRBD2 (5 bases). V was shortened by 1 base and J by 2 bases, with 8 bases between the two germline ends. This CDR3 contains 14 residues. Germline V lookup: CDR1 SGHRS, CDR2 YFSETQ.

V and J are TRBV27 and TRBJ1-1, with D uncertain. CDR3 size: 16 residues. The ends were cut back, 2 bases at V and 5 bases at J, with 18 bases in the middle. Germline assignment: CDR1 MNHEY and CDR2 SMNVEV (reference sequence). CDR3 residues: CASSLGPQPGKTEAFF. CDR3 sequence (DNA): TGTGCCAGCAGTTTAGGGCCCCAGCCGGGGAAGACTGAAGCTTTCTTT.

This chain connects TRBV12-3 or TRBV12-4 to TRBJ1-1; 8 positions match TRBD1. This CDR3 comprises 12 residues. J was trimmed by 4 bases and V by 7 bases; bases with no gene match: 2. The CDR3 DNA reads TGTGCCAGCACTCAGGGGGCCACTGAAGCTTTCTTT. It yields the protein CASTQGATEAFF.

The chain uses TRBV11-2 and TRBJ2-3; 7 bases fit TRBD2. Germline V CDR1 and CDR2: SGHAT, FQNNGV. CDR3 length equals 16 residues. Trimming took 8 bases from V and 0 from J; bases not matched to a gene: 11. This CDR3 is CASSVVGGTSTDTQYF. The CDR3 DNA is TGTGCCAGCTCGGTTGTCGGGGGGACTAGCACAGATACGCAGTATTTT. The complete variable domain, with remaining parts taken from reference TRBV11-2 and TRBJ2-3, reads EAGVAQSPRYKIIEKRQSVAFWCNPISGHATLYWYQQILGQGPKLLIQFQNNGVVDDSQLPKDRFSAERLKGVDSTLKIQPAKLEDSAVYLCASSVVGGTSTDTQYFGPGTRLTVL.

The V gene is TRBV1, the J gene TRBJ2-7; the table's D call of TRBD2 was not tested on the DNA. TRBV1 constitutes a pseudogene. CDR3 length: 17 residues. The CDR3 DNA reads TGCACCAGCAGCCCGGACGGGCGGGGGGCCGTACCCTACGAGCAGTACTTC. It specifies CTSSPDGRGAVPYEQYF.

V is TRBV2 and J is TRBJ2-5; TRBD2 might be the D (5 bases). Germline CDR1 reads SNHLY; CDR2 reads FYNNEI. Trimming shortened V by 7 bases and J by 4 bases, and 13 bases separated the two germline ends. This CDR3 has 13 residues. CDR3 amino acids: CASTGVLGETQYF. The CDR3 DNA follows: TGTGCCAGCACCGGGGTACTGGGAGAGACCCAGTACTTC.

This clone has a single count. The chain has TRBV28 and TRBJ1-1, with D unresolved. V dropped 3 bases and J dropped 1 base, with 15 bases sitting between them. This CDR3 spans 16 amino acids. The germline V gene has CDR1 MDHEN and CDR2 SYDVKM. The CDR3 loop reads CASSFPRNRWNTEAFF. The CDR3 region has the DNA TGTGCCAGCAGTTTCCCCAGGAATAGGTGGAACACTGAAGCTTTCTTT.

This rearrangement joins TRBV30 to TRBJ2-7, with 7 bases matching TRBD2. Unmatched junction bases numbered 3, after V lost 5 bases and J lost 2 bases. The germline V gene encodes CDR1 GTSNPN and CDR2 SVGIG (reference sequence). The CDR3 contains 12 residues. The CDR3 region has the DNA TGTGCCTGGGCGGGAGAAACCTACGAGCAGTACTTC. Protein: CAWAGETYEQYF.